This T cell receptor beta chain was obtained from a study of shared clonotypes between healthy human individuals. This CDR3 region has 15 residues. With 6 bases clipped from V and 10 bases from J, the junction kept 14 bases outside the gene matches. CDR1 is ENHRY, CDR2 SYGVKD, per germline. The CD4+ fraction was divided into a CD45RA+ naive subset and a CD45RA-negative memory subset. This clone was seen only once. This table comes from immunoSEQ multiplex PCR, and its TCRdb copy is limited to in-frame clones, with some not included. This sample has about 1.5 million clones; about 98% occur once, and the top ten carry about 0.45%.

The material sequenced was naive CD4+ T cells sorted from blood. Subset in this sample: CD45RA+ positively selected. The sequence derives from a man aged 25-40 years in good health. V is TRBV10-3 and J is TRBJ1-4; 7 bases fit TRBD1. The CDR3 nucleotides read TGTGCCATCAGCGGGACAGCAGAAGACTTCGGAAAACTGTTTTTT. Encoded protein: CAISGTAEDFGKLFF.